The rows below give T cell receptor beta chains drawn from one sample of a study of cytomegalovirus exposure and HLA in healthy donors. Profiled with immunoSEQ multiplex PCR; TCRdb holds only in-frame clones, not every one. The sample includes some 240,000 clones, more than 75% of them seen just once. The specimen was PBMCs. Receptors originate from a male donor in good health and CMV-seronegative. CDR3s include the opening cysteine and the closing phenylalanine or tryptophan. Fields, in order: J gene, V gene, D gene, CDR3 protein, CDR3 DNA. A D gene is named only where the DNA matches it firmly.

TRBJ2-7,TRBV5-1,TRBD2,CASSFTSGRAHEQYF,TGCGCCAGCAGCTTTACTAGCGGGAGGGCCCACGAGCAGTACTTC
TRBJ2-7,TRBV5-1,TRBD2,CASSLDLLAGQPYEQYF,TGCGCCAGCAGCCTGGACCTACTAGCGGGCCAACCCTACGAGCAGTACTTC
TRBJ1-1,TRBV2,-,CASSEDYNTEAFF,TGTGCCAGCAGTGAGGACTATAACACTGAAGCTTTCTTT
TRBJ2-1,TRBV7-6,TRBD2,CASSLVAGGRYNEQFF,TGTGCCAGCAGCTTAGTAGCGGGGGGGAGGTACAATGAGCAGTTCTTC
TRBJ1-1,TRBV4-2,TRBD1,CASSQKDRVRNTEAFF,TGTGCCAGCAGCCAAAAGGACAGGGTGAGGAACACTGAAGCTTTCTTT
TRBJ1-2,TRBV9,TRBD1,CASSVASYPSGQGSGYTF,TGTGCCAGCAGCGTAGCTAGCTACCCCTCGGGACAGGGGTCTGGCTACACCTTC
TRBJ1-1,TRBV5-4,TRBD1,CASSRTRGTGETEAFF,TGTGCCAGCAGTCGTACCCGCGGGACAGGGGAGACTGAAGCTTTCTTT
TRBJ2-7,TRBV5-6,-,CASSLAHVTSSYEQYF,TGTGCCAGCAGCTTGGCCCATGTGACAAGCTCCTACGAGCAGTACTTC
TRBJ1-1,TRBV10-1,-,CASSRDIMNTEAFF,TGCGCCAGCAGTCGGGACATAATGAACACTGAAGCTTTCTTT
TRBJ2-7,TRBV30,TRBD1,CAWSGGTGSMEQYF,TGTGCCTGGAGTGGGGGGACAGGGTCCATGGAGCAGTACTTC